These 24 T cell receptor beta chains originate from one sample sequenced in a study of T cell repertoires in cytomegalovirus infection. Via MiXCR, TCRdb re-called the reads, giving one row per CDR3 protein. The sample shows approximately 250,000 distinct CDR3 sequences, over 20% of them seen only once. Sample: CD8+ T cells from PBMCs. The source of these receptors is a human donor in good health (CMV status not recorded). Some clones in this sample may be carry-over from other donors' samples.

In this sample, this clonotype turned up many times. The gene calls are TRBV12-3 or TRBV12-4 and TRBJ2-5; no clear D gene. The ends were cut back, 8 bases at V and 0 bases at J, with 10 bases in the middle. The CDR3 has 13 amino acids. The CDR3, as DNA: TGTGCCAGCGCCGAGCAGTACCAAGAGACCCAGTACTTC. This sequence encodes CASAEQYQETQYF.

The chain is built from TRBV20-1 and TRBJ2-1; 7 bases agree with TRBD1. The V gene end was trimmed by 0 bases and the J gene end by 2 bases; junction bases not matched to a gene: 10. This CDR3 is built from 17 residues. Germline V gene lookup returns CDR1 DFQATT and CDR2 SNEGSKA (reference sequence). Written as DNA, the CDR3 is TGCAGTGCTAGAGATCTACCCGCCGGACAGGCCTACAATGAGCAGTTCTTC. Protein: CSARDLPAGQAYNEQFF.

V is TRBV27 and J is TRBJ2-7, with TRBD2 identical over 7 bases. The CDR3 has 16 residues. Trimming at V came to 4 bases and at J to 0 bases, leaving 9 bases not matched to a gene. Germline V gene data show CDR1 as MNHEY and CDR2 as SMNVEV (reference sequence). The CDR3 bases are TGTGCCAGCAGTTATTCGGCGGGGGTGTTCTCCTACGAGCAGTACTTC. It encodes CASSYSAGVFSYEQYF.

CDR3 loop: CASSLPGGWDNEQFF. Written as DNA, the CDR3 is TGTGCCAGCAGCTTACCCGGGGGGTGGGACAATGAGCAGTTCTTC. The rearrangement uses TRBV7-2 and TRBJ2-1; 7 nucleotides match TRBD2. The CDR3 sequence is 15 residues long. CDR1 SGHTA and CDR2 FQGNSA come from the germline V gene. The V gene end was trimmed by 2 bases and the J gene end by 5 bases; junction bases not matched to a gene: 6.

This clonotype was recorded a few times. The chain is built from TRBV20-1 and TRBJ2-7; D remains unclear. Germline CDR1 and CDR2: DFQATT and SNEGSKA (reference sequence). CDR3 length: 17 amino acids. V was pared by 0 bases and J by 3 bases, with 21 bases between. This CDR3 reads CSAREETTRRINYEQYF. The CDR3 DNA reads TGCAGTGCTAGAGAGGAAACTACCCGTCGGATCAACTACGAGCAGTACTTC.

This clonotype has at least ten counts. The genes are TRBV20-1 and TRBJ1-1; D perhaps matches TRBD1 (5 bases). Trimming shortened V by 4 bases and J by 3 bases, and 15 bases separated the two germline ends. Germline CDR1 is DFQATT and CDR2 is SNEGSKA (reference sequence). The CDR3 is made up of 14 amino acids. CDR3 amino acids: CSATSDSRDTEAFF. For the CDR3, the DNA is TGCAGTGCTACCTCTGACAGTCGGGACACTGAAGCTTTCTTT.

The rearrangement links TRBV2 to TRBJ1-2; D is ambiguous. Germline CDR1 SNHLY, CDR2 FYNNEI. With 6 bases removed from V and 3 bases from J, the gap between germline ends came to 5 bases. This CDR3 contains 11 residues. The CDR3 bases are TGTGCCAGCAGGAGGGACTATGGCTACACCTTC. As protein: CASRRDYGYTF.

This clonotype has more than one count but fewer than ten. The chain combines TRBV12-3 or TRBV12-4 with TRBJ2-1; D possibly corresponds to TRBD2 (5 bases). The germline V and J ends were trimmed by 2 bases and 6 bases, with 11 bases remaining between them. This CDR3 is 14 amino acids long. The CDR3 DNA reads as TGTGCCAGCAGTTTAACACTAGTTCCCAATGAGCAGTTCTTC. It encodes CASSLTLVPNEQFF.

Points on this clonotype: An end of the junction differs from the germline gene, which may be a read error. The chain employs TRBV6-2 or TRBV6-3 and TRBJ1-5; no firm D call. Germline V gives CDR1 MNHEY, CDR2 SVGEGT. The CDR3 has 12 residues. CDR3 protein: CASSHSTQPQHF. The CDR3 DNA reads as TGTGCCAGCAGTCACTCGACTCAGCCCCAGCATTTT.

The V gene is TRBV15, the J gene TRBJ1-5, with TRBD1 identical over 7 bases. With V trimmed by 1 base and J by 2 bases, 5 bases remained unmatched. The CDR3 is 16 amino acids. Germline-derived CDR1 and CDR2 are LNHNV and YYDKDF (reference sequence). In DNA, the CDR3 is TGTGCCACCAGCAGAGCCGACGGGACAGGCAATCAGCCCCAGCATTTT. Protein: CATSRADGTGNQPQHF.

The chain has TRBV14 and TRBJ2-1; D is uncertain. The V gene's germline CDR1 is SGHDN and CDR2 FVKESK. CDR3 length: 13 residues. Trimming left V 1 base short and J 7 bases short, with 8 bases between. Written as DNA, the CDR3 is TGTGCCAGCAGCCAAGTCGGTTGGAATGAGCAGTTCTTC. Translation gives CASSQVGWNEQFF.

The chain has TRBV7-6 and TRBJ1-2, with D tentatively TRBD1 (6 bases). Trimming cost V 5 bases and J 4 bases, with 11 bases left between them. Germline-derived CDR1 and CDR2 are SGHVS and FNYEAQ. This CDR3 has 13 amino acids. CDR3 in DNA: TGTGCCAGCAGCACAGGGAAGGCCTATGGCTACACCTTC. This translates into CASSTGKAYGYTF. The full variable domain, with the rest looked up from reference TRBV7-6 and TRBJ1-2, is GAGVSQSPRYKVTKRGQDVALRCDPISGHVSLYWYRQALGQGPEFLTYFNYEAQQDKSGLPNDRFSAERPEGSISTLTIQRTEQRDSAMYRCASSTGKAYGYTFGSGTRLTVV.

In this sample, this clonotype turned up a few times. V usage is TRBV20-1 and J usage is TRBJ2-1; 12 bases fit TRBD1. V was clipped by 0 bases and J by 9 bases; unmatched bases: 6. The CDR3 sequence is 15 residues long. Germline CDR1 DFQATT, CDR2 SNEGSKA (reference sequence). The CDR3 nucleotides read TGCAGTGCTAGAGATCGGGACAGGGGGCGAGTTGAGCAGTTCTTC. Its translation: CSARDRDRGRVEQFF.

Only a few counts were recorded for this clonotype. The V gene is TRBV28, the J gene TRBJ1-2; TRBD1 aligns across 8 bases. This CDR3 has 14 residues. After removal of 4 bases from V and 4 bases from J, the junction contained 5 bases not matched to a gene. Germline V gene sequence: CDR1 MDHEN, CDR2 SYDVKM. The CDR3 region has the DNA TGTGCCAGCAGTTCCGACAGGGGTCCCTATGGCTACACCTTC. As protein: CASSSDRGPYGYTF.

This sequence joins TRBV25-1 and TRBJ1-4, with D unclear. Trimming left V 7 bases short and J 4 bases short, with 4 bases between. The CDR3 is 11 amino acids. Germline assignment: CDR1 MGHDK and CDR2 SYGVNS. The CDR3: CASTLNEKLFF. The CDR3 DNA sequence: TGTGCCAGCACTCTTAATGAAAAACTGTTTTTT.

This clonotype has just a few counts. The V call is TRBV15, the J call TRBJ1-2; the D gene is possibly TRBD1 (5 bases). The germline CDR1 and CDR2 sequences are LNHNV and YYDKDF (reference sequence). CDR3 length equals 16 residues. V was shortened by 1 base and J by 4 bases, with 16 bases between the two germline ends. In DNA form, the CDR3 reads TGTGCCACCAGCAGAGGTTTAGGGGTCGACATCTATGGCTACACCTTC. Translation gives CATSRGLGVDIYGYTF.

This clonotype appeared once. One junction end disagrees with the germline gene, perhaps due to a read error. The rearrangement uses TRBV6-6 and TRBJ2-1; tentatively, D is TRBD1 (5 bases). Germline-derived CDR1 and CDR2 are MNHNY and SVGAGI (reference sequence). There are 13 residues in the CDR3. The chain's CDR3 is CVSMQGSYNEQFF. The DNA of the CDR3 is TGTGTCAGCATGCAGGGATCCTACAATGAGCAGTTCTTC.

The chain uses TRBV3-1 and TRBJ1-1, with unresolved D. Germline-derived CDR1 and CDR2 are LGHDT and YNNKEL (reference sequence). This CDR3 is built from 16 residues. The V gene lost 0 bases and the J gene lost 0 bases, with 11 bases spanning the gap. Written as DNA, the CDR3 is TGTGCCAGCAGCCAAGATCCGGTTACGATGAACACTGAAGCTTTCTTT. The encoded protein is CASSQDPVTMNTEAFF.

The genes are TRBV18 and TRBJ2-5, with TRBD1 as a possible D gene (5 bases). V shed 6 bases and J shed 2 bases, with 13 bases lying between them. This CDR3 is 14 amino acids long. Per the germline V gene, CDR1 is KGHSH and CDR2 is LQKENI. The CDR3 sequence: CASSATVRQETQYF. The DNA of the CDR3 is TGTGCCAGCTCGGCGACAGTTAGACAAGAGACCCAGTACTTC.

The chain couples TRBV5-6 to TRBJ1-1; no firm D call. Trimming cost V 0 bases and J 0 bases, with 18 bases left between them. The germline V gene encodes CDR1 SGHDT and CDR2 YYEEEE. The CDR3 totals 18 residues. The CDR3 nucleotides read TGTGCCAGCAGCTTGGCAACGGGAATCTTCGGCCTGAACACTGAAGCTTTCTTT. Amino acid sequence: CASSLATGIFGLNTEAFF.

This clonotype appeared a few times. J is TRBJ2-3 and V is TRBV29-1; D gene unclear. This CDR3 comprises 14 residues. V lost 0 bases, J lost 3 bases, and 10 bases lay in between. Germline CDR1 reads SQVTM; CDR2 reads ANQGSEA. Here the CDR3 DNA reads TGCAGCGTTGAAGACCCCTACAGAACAGATACGCAGTATTTT. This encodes CSVEDPYRTDTQYF.

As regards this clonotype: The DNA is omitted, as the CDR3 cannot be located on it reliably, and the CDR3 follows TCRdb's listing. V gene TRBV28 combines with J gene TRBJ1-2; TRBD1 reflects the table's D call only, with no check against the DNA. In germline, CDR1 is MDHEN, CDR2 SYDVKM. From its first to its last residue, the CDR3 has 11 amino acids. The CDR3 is CASSSSTEMAF.

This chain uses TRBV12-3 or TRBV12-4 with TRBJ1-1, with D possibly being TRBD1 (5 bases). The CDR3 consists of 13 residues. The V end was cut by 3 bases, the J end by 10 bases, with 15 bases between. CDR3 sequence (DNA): TGTGCCAGCAGTTTGGGCTTGGGGGTGGCAGCTTTCTTT. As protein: CASSLGLGVAAFF.

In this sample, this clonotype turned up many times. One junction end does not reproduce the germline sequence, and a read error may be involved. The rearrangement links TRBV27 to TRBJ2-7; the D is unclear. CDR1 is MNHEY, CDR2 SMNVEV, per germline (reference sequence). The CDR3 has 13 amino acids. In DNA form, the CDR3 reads TGTGCCAGCAGCTTATGGGCCGGCTACGAGCAGTACTTC. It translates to CASSLWAGYEQYF.